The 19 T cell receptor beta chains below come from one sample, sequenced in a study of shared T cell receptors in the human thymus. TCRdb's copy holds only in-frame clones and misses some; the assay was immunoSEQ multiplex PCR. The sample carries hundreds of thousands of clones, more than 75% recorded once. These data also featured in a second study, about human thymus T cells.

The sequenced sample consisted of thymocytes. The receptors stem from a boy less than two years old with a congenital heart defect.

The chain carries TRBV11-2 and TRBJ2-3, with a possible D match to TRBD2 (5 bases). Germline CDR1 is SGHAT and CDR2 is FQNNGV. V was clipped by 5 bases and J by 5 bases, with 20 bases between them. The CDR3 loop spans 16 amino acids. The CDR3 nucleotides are TGTGCCAGCAGCCGGCTCGGGGTACATTTTCTAGATACGCAGTATTTT. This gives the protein CASSRLGVHFLDTQYF.

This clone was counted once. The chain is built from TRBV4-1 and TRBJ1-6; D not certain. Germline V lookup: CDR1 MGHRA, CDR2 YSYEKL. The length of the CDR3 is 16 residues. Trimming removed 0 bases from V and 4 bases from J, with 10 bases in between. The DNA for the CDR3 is TGCGCCAGCAGCCAAGATCGGGTGGGTTATAATTCACCCCTCCACTTT. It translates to CASSQDRVGYNSPLHF.

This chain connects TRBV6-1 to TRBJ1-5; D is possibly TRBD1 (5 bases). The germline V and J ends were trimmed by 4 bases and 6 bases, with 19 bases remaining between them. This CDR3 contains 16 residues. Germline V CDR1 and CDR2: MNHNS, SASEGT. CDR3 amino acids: CASSAPGAGLSQPQHF. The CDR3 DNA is TGTGCCAGCAGTGCCCCCGGGGCGGGGCTAAGTCAGCCCCAGCATTTT.

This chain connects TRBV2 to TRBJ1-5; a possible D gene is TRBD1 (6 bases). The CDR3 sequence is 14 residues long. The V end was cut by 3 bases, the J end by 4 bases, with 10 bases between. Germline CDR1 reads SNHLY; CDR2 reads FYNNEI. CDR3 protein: CASSERQGNQPQHF. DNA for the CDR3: TGTGCCAGCAGTGAGCGGCAGGGGAATCAGCCCCAGCATTTT.

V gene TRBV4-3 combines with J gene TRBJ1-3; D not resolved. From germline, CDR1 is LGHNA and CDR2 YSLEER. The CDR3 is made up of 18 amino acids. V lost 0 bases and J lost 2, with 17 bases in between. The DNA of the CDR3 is TGCGCCAGCAGCCAAGATGAGAAACGTCGGGTGCCTGGAAACACCATATATTTT. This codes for CASSQDEKRRVPGNTIYF.

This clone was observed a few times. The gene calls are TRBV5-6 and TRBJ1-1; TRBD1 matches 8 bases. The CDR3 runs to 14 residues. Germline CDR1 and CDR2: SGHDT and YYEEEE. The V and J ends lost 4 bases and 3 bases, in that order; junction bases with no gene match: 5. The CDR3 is CASSGETGDTEAFF. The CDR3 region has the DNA TGTGCCAGCAGCGGGGAGACAGGGGACACTGAAGCTTTCTTT.

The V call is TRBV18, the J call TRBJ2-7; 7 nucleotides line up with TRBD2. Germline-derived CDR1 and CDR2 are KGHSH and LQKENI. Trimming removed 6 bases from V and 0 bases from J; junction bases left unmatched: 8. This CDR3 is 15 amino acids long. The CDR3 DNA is TGTGCCAGCTCCCACCGGGGCGGGGGCTCCTACGAGCAGTACTTC. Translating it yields CASSHRGGGSYEQYF. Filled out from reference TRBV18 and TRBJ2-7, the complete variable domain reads NAGVMQNPRHLVRRRGQEARLRCSPMKGHSHVYWYRQLPEEGLKFMVYLQKENIIDESGMPKERFSAEFPKEGPSILRIQQVVRGDSAAYFCASSHRGGGSYEQYFGPGTRLTVT.

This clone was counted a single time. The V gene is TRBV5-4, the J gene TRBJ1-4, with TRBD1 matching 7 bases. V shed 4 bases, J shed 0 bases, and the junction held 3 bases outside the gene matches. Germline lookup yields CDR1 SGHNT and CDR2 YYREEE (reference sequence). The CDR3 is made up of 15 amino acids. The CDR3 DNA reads TGTGCCAGCAGCCGACAGGGACCAACTAATGAAAAACTGTTTTTT. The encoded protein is CASSRQGPTNEKLFF.

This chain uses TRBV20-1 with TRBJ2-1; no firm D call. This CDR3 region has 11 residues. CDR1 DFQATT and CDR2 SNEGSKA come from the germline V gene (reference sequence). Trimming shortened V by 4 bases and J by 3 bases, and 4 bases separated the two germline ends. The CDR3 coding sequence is TGCAGTGCTACCTTCTACAATGAGCAGTTCTTC. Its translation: CSATFYNEQFF.

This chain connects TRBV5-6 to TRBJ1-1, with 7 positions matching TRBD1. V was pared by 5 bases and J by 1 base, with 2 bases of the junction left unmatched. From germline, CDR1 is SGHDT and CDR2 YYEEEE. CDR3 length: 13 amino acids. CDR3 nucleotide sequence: TGTGCCAGCAGGCGACAGGGGAACACTGAAGCTTTCTTT. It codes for CASRRQGNTEAFF.

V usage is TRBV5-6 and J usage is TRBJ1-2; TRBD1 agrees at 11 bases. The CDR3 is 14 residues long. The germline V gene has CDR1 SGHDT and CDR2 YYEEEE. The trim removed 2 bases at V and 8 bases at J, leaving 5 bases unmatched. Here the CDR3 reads CASSFGQGARGYTF. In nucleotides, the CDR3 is TGTGCCAGCAGCTTTGGACAGGGGGCGAGAGGCTACACCTTC. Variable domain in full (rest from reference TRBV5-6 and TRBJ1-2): DAGVTQSPTHLIKTRGQQVTLRCSPKSGHDTVSWYQQALGQGPQFIFQYYEEEERQRGNFPDRFSGHQFPNYSSELNVNALLLGDSALYLCASSFGQGARGYTFGSGTRLTVV.

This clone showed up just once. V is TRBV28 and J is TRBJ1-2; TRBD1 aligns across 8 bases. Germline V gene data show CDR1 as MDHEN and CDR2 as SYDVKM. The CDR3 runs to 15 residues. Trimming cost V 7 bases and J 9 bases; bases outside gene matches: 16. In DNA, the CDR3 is TGTGCCAGCATTAAGACAGGGGATCTCTTACGTTGCTACACCTTC. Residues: CASIKTGDLLRCYTF.

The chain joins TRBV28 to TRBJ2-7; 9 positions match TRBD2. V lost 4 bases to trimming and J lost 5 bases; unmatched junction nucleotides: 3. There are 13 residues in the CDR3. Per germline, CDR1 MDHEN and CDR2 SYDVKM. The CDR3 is CASSWLAGHEQYF. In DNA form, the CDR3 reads TGTGCCAGCAGTTGGCTAGCGGGGCACGAGCAGTACTTC.

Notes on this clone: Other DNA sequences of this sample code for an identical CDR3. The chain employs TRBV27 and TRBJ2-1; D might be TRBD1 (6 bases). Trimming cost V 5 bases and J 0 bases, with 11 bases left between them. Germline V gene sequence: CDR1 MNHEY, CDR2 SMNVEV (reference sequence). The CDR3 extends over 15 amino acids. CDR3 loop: CASSPGQISYNEQFF. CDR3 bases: TGTGCCAGCAGTCCCGGACAGATCTCCTACAATGAGCAGTTCTTC.

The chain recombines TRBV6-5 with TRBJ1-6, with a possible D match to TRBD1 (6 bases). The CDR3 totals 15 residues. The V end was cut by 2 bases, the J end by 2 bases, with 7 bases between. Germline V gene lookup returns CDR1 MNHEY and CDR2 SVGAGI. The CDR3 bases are TGTGCCAGCAGTTACGGACAGACCTATAATTCACCCCTCCACTTT. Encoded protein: CASSYGQTYNSPLHF.

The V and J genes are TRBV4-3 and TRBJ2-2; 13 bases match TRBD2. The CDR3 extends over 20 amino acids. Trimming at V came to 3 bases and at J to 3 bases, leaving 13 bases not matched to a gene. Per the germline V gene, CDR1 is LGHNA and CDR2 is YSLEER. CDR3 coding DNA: TGCGCCAGCAGCCACCATCCCCGACTAGCGGGAGGTTGGGACACCGGGGAGCTGTTTTTT. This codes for CASSHHPRLAGGWDTGELFF.

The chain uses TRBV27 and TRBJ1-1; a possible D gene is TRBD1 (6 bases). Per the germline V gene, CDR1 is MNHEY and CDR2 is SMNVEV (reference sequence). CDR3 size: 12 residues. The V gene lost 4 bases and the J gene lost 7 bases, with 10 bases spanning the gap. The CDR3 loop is CASSSKDSEAFF. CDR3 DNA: TGTGCCAGCAGTTCTAAGGACAGTGAAGCTTTCTTT.

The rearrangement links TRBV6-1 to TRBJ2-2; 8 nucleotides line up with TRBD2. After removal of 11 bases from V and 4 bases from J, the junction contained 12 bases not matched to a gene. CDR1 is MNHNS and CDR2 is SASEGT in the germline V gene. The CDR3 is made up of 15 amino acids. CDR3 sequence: CASSAREGFTGELFF. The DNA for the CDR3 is TGTGCCTCGTCAGCCCGGGAGGGGTTCACCGGGGAGCTGTTTTTT.

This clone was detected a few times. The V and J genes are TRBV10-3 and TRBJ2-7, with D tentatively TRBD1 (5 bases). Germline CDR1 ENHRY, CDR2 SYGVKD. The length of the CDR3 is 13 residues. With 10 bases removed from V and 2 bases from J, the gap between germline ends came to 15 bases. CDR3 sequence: CATQAGFPYEQYF. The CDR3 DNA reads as TGTGCCACACAGGCAGGCTTTCCCTACGAGCAGTACTTC.